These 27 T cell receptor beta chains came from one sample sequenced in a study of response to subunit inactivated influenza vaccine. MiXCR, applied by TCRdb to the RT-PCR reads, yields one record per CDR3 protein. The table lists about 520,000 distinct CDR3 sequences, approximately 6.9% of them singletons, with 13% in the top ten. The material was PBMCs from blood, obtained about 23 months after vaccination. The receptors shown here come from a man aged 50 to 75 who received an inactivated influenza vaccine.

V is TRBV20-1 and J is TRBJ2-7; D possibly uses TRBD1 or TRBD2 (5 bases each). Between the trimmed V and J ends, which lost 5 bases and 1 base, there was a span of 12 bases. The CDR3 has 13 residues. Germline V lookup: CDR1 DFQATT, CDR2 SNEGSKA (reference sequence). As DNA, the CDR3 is TGCAGTGCTCGAAGGGACGGATCCTACGAGCAGTACTTC. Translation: CSARRDGSYEQYF.

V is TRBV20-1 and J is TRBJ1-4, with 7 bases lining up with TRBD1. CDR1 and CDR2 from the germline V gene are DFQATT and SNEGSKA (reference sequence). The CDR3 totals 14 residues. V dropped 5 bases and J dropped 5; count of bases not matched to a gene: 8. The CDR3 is CSAFSGTENEKLFF. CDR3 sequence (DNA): TGCAGTGCTTTTTCCGGGACAGAGAATGAAAAACTGTTTTTT.

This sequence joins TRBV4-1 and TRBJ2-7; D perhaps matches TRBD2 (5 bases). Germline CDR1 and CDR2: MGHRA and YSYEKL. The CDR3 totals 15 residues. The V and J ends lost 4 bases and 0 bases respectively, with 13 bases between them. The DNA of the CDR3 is TGCGCCAGCAGCCGACCGGACTTAGGCTCCTACGAGCAGTACTTC. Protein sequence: CASSRPDLGSYEQYF.

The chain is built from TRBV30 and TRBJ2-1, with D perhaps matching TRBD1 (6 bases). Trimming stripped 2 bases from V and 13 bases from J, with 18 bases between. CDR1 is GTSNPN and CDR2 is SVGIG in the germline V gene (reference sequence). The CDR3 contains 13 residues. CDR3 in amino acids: CAWSTGTTGFQFF. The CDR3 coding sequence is TGTGCCTGGAGTACCGGGACCACAGGGTTTCAGTTCTTC.

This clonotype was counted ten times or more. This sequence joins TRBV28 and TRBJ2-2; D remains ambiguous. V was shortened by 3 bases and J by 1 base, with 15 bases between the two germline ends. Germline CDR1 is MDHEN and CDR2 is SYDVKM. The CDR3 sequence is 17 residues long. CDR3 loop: CASSFVFFAMNTGELFF. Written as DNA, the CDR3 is TGTGCCAGCAGTTTTGTTTTTTTCGCCATGAACACCGGGGAGCTGTTTTTT.

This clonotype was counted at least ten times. The DNA for the CDR3 is TGCGCCAGCAGCTTGGGGACAGGGGTCTACGAGCAGTACTTC. Translating it yields CASSLGTGVYEQYF. The chain carries TRBV5-1 and TRBJ2-7, with 9 bases that match TRBD1. Germline V gene data show CDR1 as SGHRS and CDR2 as YFSETQ. Trimming removed 0 bases from V and 3 bases from J; junction bases left unmatched: 1. The CDR3 length is 14 residues.

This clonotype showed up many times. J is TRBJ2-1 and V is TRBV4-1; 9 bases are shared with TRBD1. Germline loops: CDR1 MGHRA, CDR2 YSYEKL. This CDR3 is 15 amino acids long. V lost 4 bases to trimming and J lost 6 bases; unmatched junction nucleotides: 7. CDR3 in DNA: TGCGCCAGCAGCCTCACAGGGACAGGGATCAATGAGCAGTTCTTC. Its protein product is CASSLTGTGINEQFF.

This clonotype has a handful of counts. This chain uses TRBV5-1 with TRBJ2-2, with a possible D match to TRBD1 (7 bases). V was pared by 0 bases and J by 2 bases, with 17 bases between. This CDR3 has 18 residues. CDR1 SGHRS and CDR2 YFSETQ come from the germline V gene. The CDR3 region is CASSLVPGGRRNTGELFF. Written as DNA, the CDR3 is TGCGCCAGCAGCTTGGTCCCAGGGGGGCGACGAAACACCGGGGAGCTGTTTTTT.

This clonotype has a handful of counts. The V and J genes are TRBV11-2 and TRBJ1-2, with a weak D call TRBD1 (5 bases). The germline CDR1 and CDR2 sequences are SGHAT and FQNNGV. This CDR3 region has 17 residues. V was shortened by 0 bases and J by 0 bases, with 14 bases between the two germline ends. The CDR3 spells CASSLDYPGPTNYGYTF. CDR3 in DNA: TGTGCCAGCAGCTTAGACTATCCAGGGCCGACTAACTATGGCTACACCTTC.

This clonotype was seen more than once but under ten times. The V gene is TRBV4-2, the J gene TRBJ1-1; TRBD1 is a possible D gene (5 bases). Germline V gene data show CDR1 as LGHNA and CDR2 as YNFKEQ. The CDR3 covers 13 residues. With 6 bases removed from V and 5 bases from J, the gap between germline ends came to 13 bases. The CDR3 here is CASRQIGGTEAFF. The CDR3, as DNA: TGTGCCAGCAGGCAGATCGGGGGAACTGAAGCTTTCTTT.

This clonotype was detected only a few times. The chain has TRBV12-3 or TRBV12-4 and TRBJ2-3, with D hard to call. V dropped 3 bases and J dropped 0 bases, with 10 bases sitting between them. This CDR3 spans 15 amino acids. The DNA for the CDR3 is TGTGCCAGCAGTTTCCGGCAGCTTAGCACAGATACGCAGTATTTT. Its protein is CASSFRQLSTDTQYF.

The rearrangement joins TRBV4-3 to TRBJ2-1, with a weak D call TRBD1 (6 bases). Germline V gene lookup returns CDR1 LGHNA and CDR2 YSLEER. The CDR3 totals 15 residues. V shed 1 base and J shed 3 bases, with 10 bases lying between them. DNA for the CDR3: TGCGCCAGCAGCCAAGGGGGGCGGTTCTACAATGAGCAGTTCTTC. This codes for CASSQGGRFYNEQFF.

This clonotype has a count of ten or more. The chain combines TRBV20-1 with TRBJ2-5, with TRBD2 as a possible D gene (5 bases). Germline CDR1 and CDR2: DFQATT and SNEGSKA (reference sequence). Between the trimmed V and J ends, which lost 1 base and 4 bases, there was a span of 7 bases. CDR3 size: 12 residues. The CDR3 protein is CSARVAGETQYF. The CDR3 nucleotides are TGCAGTGCTAGAGTCGCGGGAGAGACCCAGTACTTC.

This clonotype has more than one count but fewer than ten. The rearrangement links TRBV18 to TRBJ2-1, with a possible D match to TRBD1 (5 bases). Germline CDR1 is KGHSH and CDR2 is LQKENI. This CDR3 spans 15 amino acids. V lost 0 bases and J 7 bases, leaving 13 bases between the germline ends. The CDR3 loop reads CASSPPFTGWNEQFF. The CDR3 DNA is TGTGCCAGCTCACCACCTTTCACAGGTTGGAATGAGCAGTTCTTC.

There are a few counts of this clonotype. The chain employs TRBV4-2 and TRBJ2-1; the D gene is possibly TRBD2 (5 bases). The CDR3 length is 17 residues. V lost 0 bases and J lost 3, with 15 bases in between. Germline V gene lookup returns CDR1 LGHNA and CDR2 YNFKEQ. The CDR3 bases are TGTGCCAGCAGCCAAGATAAGAGAGCTAGCAACTACAATGAGCAGTTCTTC. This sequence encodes CASSQDKRASNYNEQFF.

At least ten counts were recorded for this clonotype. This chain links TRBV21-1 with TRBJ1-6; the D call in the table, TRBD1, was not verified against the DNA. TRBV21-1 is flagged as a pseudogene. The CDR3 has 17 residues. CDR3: CASSKVGQKPYNSPLHF. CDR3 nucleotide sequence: TGTGCCAGCAGCAAAGTAGGACAGAAGCCTTATAATTCACCCCTCCACTTT.

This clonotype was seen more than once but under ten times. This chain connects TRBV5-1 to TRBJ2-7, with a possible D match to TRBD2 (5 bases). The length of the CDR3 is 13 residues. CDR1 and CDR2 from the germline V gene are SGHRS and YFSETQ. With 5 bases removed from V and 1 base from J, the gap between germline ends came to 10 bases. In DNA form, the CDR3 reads TGCGCCAGCAGGACGGGAACATCCTACGAGCAGTACTTC. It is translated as CASRTGTSYEQYF.

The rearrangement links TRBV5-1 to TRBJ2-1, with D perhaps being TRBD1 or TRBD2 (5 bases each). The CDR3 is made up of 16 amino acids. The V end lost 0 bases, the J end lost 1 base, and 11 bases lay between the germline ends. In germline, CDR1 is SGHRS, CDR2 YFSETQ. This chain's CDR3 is CASSLGGVGSYNEQFF. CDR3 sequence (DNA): TGCGCCAGCAGCTTGGGAGGGGTCGGGTCCTACAATGAGCAGTTCTTC.

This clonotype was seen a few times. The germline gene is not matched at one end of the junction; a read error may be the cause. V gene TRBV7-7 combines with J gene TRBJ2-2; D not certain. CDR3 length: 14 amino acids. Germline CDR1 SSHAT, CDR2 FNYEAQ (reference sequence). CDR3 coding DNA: TGTGCTAGCAGCTCCGGATTAGGTCCCGGGGAGCTGTTTTTT. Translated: CASSSGLGPGELFF.

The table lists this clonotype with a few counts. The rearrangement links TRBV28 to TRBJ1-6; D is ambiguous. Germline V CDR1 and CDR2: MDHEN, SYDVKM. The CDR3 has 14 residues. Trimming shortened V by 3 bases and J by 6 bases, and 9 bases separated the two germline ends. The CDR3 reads CASSLGSLNSPLHF. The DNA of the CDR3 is TGTGCCAGCAGTTTGGGCAGCCTTAATTCACCCCTCCACTTT.

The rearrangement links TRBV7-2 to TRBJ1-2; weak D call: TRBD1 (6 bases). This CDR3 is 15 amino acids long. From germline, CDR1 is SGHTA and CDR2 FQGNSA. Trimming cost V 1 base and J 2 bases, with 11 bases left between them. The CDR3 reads CASSLVVRGNYGYTF. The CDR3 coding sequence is TGTGCCAGCAGCTTAGTGGTCAGGGGCAACTATGGCTACACCTTC. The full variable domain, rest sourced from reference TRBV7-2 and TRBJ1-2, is GAGVSQSPSNKVTEKGKDVELRCDPISGHTALYWYRQSLGQGLEFLIYFQGNSAPDKSGLPSDRFSAERTGGSVSTLTIQRTQQEDSAVYLCASSLVVRGNYGYTFGSGTRLTVV.

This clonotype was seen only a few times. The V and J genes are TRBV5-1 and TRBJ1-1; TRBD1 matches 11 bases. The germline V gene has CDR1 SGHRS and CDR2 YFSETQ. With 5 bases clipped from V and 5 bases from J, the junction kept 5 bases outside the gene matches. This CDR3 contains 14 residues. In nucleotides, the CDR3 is TGCGCCAGCAGGACGGGACAGGGGGGGACTGAAGCTTTCTTT. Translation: CASRTGQGGTEAFF.

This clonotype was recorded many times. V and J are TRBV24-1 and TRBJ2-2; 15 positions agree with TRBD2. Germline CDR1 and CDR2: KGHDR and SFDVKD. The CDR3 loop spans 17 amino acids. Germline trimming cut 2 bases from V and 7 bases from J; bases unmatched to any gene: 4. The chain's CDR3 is CATSDSGLAGGNGELFF. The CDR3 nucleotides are TGTGCCACCAGTGATTCCGGACTAGCGGGAGGGAACGGGGAGCTGTTTTTT.

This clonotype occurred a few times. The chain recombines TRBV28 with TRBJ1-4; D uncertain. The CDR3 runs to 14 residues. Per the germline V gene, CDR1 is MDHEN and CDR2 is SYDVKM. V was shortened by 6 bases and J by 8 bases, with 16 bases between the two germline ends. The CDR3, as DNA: TGTGCCAGCAGGCGAGGTACAAAGCTCGAAAAACTGTTTTTT. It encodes CASRRGTKLEKLFF.

The chain's CDR3 is CASSRLAGGSYTQYF. The CDR3 bases are TGTGCCAGCAGTCGACTAGCGGGGGGTTCGTACACGCAGTATTTT. The gene calls are TRBV6-1 and TRBJ2-3, with 13 bases that match TRBD2. The junction had 8 bases not matched to a gene; V was cut back by 5 bases and J by 9 bases. The CDR3 extends over 15 amino acids. Germline loops: CDR1 MNHNS, CDR2 SASEGT.

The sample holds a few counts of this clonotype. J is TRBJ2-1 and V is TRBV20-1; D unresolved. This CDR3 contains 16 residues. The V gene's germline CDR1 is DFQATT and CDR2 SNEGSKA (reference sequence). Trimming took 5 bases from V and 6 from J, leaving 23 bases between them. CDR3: CSAPRRASSSRNEQFF. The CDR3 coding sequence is TGCAGTGCTCCTCGACGGGCTAGTTCGTCGCGCAATGAGCAGTTCTTC.

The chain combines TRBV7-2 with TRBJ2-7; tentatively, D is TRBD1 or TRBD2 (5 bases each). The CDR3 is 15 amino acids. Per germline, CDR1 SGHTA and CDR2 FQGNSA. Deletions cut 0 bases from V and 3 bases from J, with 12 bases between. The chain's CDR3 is CASSLARDLRYEQYF. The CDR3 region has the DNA TGTGCCAGCAGCTTAGCCAGGGACCTTCGCTACGAGCAGTACTTC.